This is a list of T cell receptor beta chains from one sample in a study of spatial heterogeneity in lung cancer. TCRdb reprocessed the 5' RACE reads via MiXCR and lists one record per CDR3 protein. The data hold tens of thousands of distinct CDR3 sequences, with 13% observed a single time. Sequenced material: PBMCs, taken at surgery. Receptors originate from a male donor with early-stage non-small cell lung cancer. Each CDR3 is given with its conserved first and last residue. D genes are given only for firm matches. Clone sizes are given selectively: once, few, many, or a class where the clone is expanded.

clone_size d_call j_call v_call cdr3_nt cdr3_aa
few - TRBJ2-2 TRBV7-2 TGTGCCAGCAGCCCGCAGGGGCCAAACACCGGGGAGCTGTTTTTT CASSPQGPNTGELFF
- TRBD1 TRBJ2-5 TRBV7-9 TGTGCCAGCAGCGCAGGGACAGGAGAGACCCAGTACTTC CASSAGTGETQYF
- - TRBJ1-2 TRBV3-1 TGTGCCAGCAGCCAGATTGCTAACTATGGCTACACCTTC CASSQIANYGYTF
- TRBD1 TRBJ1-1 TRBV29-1 TGCAGCGTGCAAAACAGGGGACTCAGGCCCGCTGAAGCTTTCTTT CSVQNRGLRPAEAFF
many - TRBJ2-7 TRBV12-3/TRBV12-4 TGTGCCAGCAGTCGGTTCTCCTACGAGCAGTACTTC CASSRFSYEQYF
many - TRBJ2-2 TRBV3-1 TGTGCCAGCAGCCAATCTCCGGGGGCCGGGGAGCTGTTTTTT CASSQSPGAGELFF
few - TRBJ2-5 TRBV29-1 TGCAGCGTTAGTGGGGGCCAAGAGACCCAGTACTTC CSVSGGQETQYF
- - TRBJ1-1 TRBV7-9 TGTGCCAGCAGCTCGACGGCCATGAACACTGAAGCTTTCTTT CASSSTAMNTEAFF
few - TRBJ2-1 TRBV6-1 TGTGCCAGCAGTGTCGGGACGAGCTACAATGAGCAGTTCTTC CASSVGTSYNEQFF
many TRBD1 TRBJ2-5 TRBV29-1 TGCAGCGCGGACAGGAACCAAGAGACCCAGTACTTC CSADRNQETQYF
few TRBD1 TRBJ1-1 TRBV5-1 TGCGCCAGCAGCCGACAGGGGATGAACACTGAAGCTTTCTTT CASSRQGMNTEAFF
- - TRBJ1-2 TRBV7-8 TGTGCCAGCAGCTTAGTTCTGCCTCAAGCTAACTATGGCTACACCTTC CASSLVLPQANYGYTF
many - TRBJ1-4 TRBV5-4 TGTGCCAGCAGCCAGGGAGTTGATGAAAAACTGTTTTTT CASSQGVDEKLFF
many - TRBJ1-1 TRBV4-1 TGCGCCAGCAGCCAAGAAATCTCCAGACGGGCGGAAGCTTTCTTT CASSQEISRRAEAFF
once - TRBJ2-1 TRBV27 TGTGCCAGCAGTTCAGGGGAGCGCCTTTACAATGAGCAGTTCTTC CASSSGERLYNEQFF